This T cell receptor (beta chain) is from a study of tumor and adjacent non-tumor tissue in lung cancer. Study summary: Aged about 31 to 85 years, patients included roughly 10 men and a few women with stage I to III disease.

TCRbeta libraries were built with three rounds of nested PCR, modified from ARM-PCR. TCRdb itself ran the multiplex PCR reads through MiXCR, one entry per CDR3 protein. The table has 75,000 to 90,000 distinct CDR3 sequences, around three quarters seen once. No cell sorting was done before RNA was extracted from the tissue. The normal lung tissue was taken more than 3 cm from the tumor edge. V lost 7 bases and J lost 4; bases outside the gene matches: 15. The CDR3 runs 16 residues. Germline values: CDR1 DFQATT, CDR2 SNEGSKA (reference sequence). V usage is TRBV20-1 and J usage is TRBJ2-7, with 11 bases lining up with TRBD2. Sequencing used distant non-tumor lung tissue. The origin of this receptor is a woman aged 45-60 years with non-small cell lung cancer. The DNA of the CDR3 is TGCAGTGTTAGCGAGGGGTTTGGGACTAGCGGTTACGAGCAGTACTTC. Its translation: CSVSEGFGTSGYEQYF.